These 18 T cell receptor beta chains were all obtained from the same sample, sequenced in a study of beta chain features in type 1 diabetes (dated by TCRdb to the late 2010s). Library construction relied on the immunoSEQ multiplex PCR assay. The High Capacity cDNA Reverse Transcription Kit was used to reverse transcribe all of the isolated RNA, meaning that expressed TCRB transcripts were what got sequenced. Drawn from immuneACCESS, this table holds only the in-frame rearrangements with V and J called that TCRdb kept. Clones are partly lost; checked studies trace under half to an unresolved V gene and leave the rest unexplained. The sample table holds more than 130,000 clones, of which 6.9% were seen once. The ten largest account for about 1.3% of the sample. The sequenced material came from central memory CD4+ T cells from blood. These receptors originate from a woman in her 30s in good health.

The V call is TRBV11-2, the J call TRBJ2-3; 15 positions match TRBD2. After removal of 5 bases from V and 2 bases from J, the junction contained 5 bases not matched to a gene. The germline V gene has CDR1 SGHAT and CDR2 FQNNGV. The CDR3 has 17 residues. CDR3 in amino acids: CASSKGLAGGITDTQYF. In DNA form, the CDR3 reads TGTGCCAGCAGCAAGGGACTAGCGGGAGGTATCACAGATACGCAGTATTTT. The full variable domain, completed using reference TRBV11-2 and TRBJ2-3, is EAGVAQSPRYKIIEKRQSVAFWCNPISGHATLYWYQQILGQGPKLLIQFQNNGVVDDSQLPKDRFSAERLKGVDSTLKIQPAKLEDSAVYLCASSKGLAGGITDTQYFGPGTRLTVL.

This clone has a handful of counts. The rearrangement uses TRBV18 and TRBJ2-7; D is possibly TRBD2 (6 bases). The V end lost 2 bases, the J end lost 5 bases, and 13 bases lay between the germline ends. The germline V gene has CDR1 KGHSH and CDR2 LQKENI. The CDR3 spans 14 residues. The CDR3 loop reads CASSPSSGENEQYF. CDR3 bases: TGTGCCAGCTCACCATCTTCGGGGGAGAACGAGCAGTACTTC. Full variable domain (rest looked up from reference TRBV18 and TRBJ2-7): NAGVMQNPRHLVRRRGQEARLRCSPMKGHSHVYWYRQLPEEGLKFMVYLQKENIIDESGMPKERFSAEFPKEGPSILRIQQVVRGDSAAYFCASSPSSGENEQYFGPGTRLTVT.

This clone was picked up many times. V gene TRBV28 combines with J gene TRBJ2-7, with 13 bases fitting TRBD2. CDR3 length: 15 residues. Trimming at V came to 5 bases and at J to 4 bases, leaving 5 bases not matched to a gene. Germline lookup yields CDR1 MDHEN and CDR2 SYDVKM. The CDR3 sequence is CASSARTSGSYEQYF. The CDR3 DNA reads as TGTGCCAGCAGTGCCCGGACTAGCGGGAGTTACGAGCAGTACTTC.

This clone turned up a few times. The rearrangement links TRBV11-1 to TRBJ2-1, with D unclear. The CDR3 runs 16 residues. Germline values: CDR1 SGHAT, CDR2 FQDESV (reference sequence). V was clipped by 0 bases and J by 3 bases, with 12 bases between them. In DNA form, the CDR3 reads TGTGCCAGCAGCTTAGCCGGAGTACCCAACTACAATGAGCAGTTCTTC. This sequence encodes CASSLAGVPNYNEQFF.

The table lists this clone with a few counts. The chain links TRBV7-2 to TRBJ2-3; no definite D call. The CDR3 spans 18 residues. Germline V gene data show CDR1 as SGHTA and CDR2 as FQGNSA. V was trimmed by 5 bases and J by 1 base, leaving 22 bases between them. The CDR3 nucleotides are TGTGCCAGCAGCCCCCGGCGCGCGGCCCAATTTGGCACAGATACGCAGTATTTT. This translates into CASSPRRAAQFGTDTQYF.

There are many counts of this clone. The J gene is TRBJ2-1, the V gene TRBV4-1; D might be TRBD1 (6 bases). This CDR3 comprises 14 residues. V lost 2 bases to trimming and J lost 9 bases, with 14 bases between them. Germline CDR1 and CDR2: MGHRA and YSYEKL. Here the CDR3 DNA reads TGCGCCAGCAGCCAAATTGGACAGACTTTTGAGCAGTTCTTC. It translates to CASSQIGQTFEQFF.

J is TRBJ2-5 and V is TRBV5-6; the D gene is possibly TRBD2 (5 bases). Trimming shortened V by 4 bases and J by 2 bases, and 21 bases separated the two germline ends. Germline V gene data show CDR1 as SGHDT and CDR2 as YYEEEE. The CDR3 is 17 amino acids. In DNA, the CDR3 is TGTGCCAGCAGCCCGGGTTCGGACTGGAGAGGGCAAGAGACCCAGTACTTC. Its translation is CASSPGSDWRGQETQYF. Drawing the rest from reference TRBV5-6 and TRBJ2-5, the complete variable domain is DAGVTQSPTHLIKTRGQQVTLRCSPKSGHDTVSWYQQALGQGPQFIFQYYEEEERQRGNFPDRFSGHQFPNYSSELNVNALLLGDSALYLCASSPGSDWRGQETQYFGPGTRLLVL.

There are a few counts of this clone. The gene calls are TRBV30 and TRBJ2-7; a weak D match, TRBD2 (5 bases). The V gene's germline CDR1 is GTSNPN and CDR2 SVGIG (reference sequence). The CDR3 extends over 13 amino acids. The V end was cut by 1 base, the J end by 3 bases, with 10 bases between. CDR3 nucleotide sequence: TGTGCCTGGAGTGGGCGGGTACTCTACGAGCAGTACTTC. Protein sequence: CAWSGRVLYEQYF.

This clone was observed a handful of times. The chain links TRBV18 to TRBJ2-7; weak D call: TRBD1 (6 bases). The ends were cut back, 6 bases at V and 2 bases at J, with 17 bases in the middle. Germline V gene lookup returns CDR1 KGHSH and CDR2 LQKENI. CDR3 size: 15 residues. CDR3 bases: TGTGCCAGCTCGCCGAGGACAGAGCTAACCTACGAGCAGTACTTC. Translation gives CASSPRTELTYEQYF.

The V and J genes are TRBV6-5 and TRBJ2-1, with unresolved D. This CDR3 contains 13 residues. Between the trimmed V and J ends, which lost 8 bases and 7 bases, there was a span of 15 bases. Germline CDR1 reads MNHEY; CDR2 reads SVGAGI. CDR3 sequence (DNA): TGTGCCAGCGAGCTTATCGCCGGGAATGAGCAGTTCTTC. Amino acid sequence: CASELIAGNEQFF.

This clone was detected only a few times. V and J are TRBV7-2 and TRBJ2-3; TRBD2 aligns across 8 bases. The CDR3 has 16 amino acids. V dropped 2 bases and J dropped 0; count of bases not matched to a gene: 4. CDR1 and CDR2 (germline): SGHTA, FQGNSA. The CDR3 here is CASSLYTGGSTDTQYF. The CDR3 DNA sequence: TGTGCCAGCAGCTTATACACGGGAGGGAGCACAGATACGCAGTATTTT.

This clone showed up just a few times. This chain joins TRBV15 and TRBJ2-7; 8 bases align to TRBD2. The CDR3 totals 14 residues. V lost 7 bases, J lost 3 bases, and 8 bases stayed unmatched. Germline V gives CDR1 LNHNV, CDR2 YYDKDF (reference sequence). The chain's CDR3 is CATKQSGGDYEQYF. The CDR3 nucleotides read TGTGCCACCAAACAATCGGGGGGGGACTACGAGCAGTACTTC. The full variable domain, completed using reference TRBV15 and TRBJ2-7, is DAMVIQNPRYQVTQFGKPVTLSCSQTLNHNVMYWYQQKSSQAPKLLFHYYDKDFNNEADTPDNFQSRRPNTSFCFLDIRSPGLGDTAMYLCATKQSGGDYEQYFGPGTRLTVT.

A few counts support this clone. CDR3 DNA: TGCAGCGTTGCCCGAGCGGGGGGGGAGACCCAGTACTTC. Amino acid sequence: CSVARAGGETQYF. V gene TRBV29-1 combines with J gene TRBJ2-5, with 10 bases matching TRBD2. V was clipped by 4 bases and J by 5 bases; unmatched bases: 4. The CDR3 is made up of 13 amino acids. CDR1 is SQVTM and CDR2 is ANQGSEA in the germline V gene.

This clone has a handful of counts. V is TRBV6-6 and J is TRBJ2-1; D is unresolved. CDR3 length equals 15 residues. Germline V lookup: CDR1 MNHNY, CDR2 SVGAGI (reference sequence). V was pared by 2 bases and J by 0 bases, with 8 bases between. Here the CDR3 DNA reads TGTGCCAGCAGTTACGGCAGTCTCTCCTACAATGAGCAGTTCTTC. It translates to CASSYGSLSYNEQFF.

This clone was seen a few times. V gene TRBV11-2 combines with J gene TRBJ2-1; 11 bases line up with TRBD2. This CDR3 comprises 17 residues. Germline lookup yields CDR1 SGHAT and CDR2 FQNNGV. V shed 5 bases and J 0 bases; nucleotides not matched to a gene: 6. CDR3 bases: TGTGCCAGCAGCCCAACTCTAGCGGGAGGCTCCTACAATGAGCAGTTCTTC. Amino acid sequence: CASSPTLAGGSYNEQFF.

This clone has at least ten counts. This chain links TRBV29-1 with TRBJ1-2; no definite D call. Trimming removed 4 bases from V and 6 bases from J, with 12 bases in between. CDR1 and CDR2 (germline): SQVTM, ANQGSEA. This CDR3 is 12 amino acids long. In DNA, the CDR3 is TGCAGCGTTGGTGGGCAGGCCGATGGCTACACCTTC. As protein: CSVGGQADGYTF.

J is TRBJ2-7 and V is TRBV11-2; 14 bases line up with TRBD2. CDR1 and CDR2 (germline): SGHAT, FQNNGV. J gave up 0 bases and V 5 bases, and 6 bases lay outside the gene matches. This CDR3 is built from 17 residues. The CDR3 nucleotides read TGTGCCAGCAGCACCTCAGGGACTAGCGGGAGCTCCTACGAGCAGTACTTC. Protein product: CASSTSGTSGSSYEQYF.

The chain recombines TRBV7-2 with TRBJ2-1, with D unclear. Germline V CDR1 and CDR2: SGHTA, FQGNSA. Trimming took 1 base from V and 4 from J, leaving 8 bases between them. The CDR3 consists of 14 residues. The CDR3 DNA is TGTGCCAGCAGCTTAGTCCGACAATACAATGAGCAGTTCTTC. Translated: CASSLVRQYNEQFF.